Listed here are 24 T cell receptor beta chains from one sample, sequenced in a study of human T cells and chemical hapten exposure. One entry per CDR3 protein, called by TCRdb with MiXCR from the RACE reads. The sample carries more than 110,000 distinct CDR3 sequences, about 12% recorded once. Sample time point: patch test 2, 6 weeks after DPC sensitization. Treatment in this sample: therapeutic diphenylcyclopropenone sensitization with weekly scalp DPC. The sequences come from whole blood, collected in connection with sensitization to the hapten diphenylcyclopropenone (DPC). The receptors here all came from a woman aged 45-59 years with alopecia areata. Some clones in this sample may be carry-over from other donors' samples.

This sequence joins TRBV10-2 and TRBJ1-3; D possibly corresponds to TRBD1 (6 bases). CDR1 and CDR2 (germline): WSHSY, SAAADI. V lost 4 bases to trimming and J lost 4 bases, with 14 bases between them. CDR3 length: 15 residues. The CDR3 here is CASSVGGTAGNTIYF. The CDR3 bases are TGCGCCAGCAGTGTGGGGGGCACAGCGGGAAACACCATATATTTT.

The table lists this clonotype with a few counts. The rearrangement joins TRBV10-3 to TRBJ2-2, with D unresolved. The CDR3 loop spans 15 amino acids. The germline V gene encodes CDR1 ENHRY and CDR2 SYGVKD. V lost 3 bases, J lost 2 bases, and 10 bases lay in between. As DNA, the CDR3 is TGTGCCATCAGTGAAAGCAGGCCCAACACCGGGGAGCTGTTTTTT. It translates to CAISESRPNTGELFF.

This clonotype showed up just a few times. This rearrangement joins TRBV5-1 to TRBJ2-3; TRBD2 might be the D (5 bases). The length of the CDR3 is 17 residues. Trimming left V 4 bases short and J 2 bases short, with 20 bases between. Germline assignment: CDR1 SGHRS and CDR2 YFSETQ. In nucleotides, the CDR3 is TGCGCCAGCAGCCTGGGAGAAGCGGCGATTTTCACAGATACGCAGTATTTT. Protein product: CASSLGEAAIFTDTQYF. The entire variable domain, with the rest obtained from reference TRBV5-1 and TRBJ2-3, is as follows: KAGVTQTPRYLIKTRGQQVTLSCSPISGHRSVSWYQQTPGQGLQFLFEYFSETQRNKGNFPGRFSGRQFSNSRSEMNVSTLELGDSALYLCASSLGEAAIFTDTQYFGPGTRLTVL.

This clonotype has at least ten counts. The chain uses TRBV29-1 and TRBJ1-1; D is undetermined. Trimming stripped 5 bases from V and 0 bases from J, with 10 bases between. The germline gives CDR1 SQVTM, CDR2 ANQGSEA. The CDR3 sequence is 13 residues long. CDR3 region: CSVSPGMNTEAFF. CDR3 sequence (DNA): TGCAGCGTTTCCCCGGGCATGAACACTGAAGCTTTCTTT.

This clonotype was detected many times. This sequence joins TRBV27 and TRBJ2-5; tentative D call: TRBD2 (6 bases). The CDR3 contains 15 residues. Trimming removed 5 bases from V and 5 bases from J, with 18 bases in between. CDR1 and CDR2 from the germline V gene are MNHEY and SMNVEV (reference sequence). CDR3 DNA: TGTGCCAGCAGTCCTCGCCGGGGCCGGGGGGAGACCCAGTACTTC. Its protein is CASSPRRGRGETQYF.

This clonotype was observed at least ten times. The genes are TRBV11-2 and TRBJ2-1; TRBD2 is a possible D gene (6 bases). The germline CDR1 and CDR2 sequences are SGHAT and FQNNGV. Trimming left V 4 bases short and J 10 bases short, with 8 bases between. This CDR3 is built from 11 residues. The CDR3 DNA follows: TGTGCCAGCAGCTCCCGGGGGGAGCAGTTCTTC. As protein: CASSSRGEQFF.

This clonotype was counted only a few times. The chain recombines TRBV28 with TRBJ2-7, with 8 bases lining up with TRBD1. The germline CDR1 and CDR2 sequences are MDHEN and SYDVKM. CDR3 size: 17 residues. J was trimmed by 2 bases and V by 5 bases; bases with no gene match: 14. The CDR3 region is CASSGEVQGATTYEQYF. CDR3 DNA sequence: TGTGCCAGCAGTGGGGAGGTTCAGGGGGCGACGACCTACGAGCAGTACTTC.

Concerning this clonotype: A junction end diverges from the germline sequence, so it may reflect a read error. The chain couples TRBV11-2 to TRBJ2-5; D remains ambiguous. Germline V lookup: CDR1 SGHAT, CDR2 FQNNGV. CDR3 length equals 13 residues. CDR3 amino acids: CASRRNFGESQYF. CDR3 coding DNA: TGTGCCAGCAGGAGGAATTTCGGAGAGTCCCAGTACTTC.

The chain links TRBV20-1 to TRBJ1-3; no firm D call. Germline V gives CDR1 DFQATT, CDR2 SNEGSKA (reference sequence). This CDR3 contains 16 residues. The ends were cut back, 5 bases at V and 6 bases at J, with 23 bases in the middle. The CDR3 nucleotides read TGCAGTGCTGAAGCTATGAGTGGGGAGAACCCAAACACCATATATTTT. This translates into CSAEAMSGENPNTIYF.

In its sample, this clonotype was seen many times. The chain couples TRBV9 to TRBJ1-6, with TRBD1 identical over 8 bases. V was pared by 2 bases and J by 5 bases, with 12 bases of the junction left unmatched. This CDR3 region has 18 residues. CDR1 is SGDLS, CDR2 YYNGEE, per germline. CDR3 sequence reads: CASSVNQGAAWDNSPLHF. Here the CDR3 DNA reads TGTGCCAGCAGCGTGAACCAGGGGGCGGCCTGGGATAATTCACCCCTCCACTTT.

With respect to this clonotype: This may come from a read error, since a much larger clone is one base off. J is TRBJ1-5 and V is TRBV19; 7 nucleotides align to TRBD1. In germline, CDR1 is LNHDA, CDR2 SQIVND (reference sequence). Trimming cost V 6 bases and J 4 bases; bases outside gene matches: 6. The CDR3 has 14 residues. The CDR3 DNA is TGTGCCAGTAGCCAGACAGGGACGAATCAGCCCCAGCATTTT. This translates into CASSQTGTNQPQHF.

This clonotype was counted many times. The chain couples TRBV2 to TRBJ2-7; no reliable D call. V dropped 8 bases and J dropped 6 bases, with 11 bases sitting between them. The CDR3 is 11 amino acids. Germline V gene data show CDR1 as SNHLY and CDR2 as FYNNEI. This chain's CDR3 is CASSYPREQYF. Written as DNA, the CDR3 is TGTGCCAGCTCGTACCCCCGCGAGCAGTACTTC.

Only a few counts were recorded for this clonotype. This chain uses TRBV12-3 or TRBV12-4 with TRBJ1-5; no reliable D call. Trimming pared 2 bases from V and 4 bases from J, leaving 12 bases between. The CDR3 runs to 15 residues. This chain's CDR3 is CASSLTLAENQPQHF. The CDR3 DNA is TGTGCCAGCAGTTTAACTCTGGCGGAGAATCAGCCCCAGCATTTT.

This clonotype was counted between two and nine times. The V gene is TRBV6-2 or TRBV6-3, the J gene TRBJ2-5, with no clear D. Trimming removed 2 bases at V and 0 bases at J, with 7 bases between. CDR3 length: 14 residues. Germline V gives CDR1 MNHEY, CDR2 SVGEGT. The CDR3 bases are TGTGCCAGCAGTTACGTGAAGTACCAAGAGACCCAGTACTTC. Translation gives CASSYVKYQETQYF.

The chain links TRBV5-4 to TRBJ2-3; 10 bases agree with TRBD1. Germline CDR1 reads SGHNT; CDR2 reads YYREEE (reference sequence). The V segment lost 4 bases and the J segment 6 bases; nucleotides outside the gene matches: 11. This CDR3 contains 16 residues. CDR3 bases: TGTGCCAGCAGCCCCCCCGACAGGGGGCTTAGGGATACGCAGTATTTT. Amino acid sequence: CASSPPDRGLRDTQYF.

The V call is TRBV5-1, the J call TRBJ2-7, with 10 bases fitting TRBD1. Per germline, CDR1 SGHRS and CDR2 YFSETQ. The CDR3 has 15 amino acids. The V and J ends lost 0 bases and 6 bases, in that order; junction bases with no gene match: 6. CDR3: CASSLAGDRGSEQYF. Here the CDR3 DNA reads TGCGCCAGCAGCTTGGCCGGGGACAGGGGTAGCGAGCAGTACTTC.

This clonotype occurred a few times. CDR3 loop: CSARVAGGKGNQPQHF. The CDR3 DNA reads as TGCAGTGCTAGAGTGGCAGGGGGCAAAGGAAATCAGCCCCAGCATTTT. V is TRBV20-1 and J is TRBJ1-5, with TRBD1 identical over 8 bases. This CDR3 comprises 16 residues. J lost 4 bases, V lost 1 base, and 9 bases had no gene match. In germline, CDR1 is DFQATT, CDR2 SNEGSKA (reference sequence).

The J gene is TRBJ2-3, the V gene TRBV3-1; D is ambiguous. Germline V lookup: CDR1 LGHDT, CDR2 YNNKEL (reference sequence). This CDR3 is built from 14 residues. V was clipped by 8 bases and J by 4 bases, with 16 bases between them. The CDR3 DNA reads TGTGCCAGCCTAAGACCCTCCGATGCAGATACGCAGTATTTT. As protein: CASLRPSDADTQYF.

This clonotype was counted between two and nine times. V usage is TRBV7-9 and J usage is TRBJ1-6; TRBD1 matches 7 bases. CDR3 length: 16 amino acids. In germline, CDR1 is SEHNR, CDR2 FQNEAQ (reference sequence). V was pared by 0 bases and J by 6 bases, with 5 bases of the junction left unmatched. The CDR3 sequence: CASSLALGGGNSPLHF. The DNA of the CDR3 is TGTGCCAGCAGCTTAGCGTTAGGGGGCGGTAATTCACCCCTCCACTTT. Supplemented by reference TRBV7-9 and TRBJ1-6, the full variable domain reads DTGVSQNPRHKITKRGQNVTFRCDPISEHNRLYWYRQTLGQGPEFLTYFQNEAQLEKSRLLSDRFSAERPKGSFSTLEIQRTEQGDSAMYLCASSLALGGGNSPLHFGNGTRLTVT.

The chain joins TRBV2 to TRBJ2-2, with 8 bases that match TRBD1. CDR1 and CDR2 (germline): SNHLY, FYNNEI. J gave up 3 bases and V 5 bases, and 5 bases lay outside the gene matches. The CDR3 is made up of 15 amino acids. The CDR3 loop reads CASSTSGGYTGELFF. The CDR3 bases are TGTGCCAGCAGTACCTCAGGGGGCTACACCGGGGAGCTGTTTTTT.

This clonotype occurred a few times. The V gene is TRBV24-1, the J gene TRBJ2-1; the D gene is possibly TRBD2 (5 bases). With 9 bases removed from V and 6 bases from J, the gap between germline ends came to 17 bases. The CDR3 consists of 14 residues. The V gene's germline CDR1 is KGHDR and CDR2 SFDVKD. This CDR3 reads CATSGERRVNEQFF. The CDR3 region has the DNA TGTGCCACCTCTGGGGAGCGGAGAGTCAATGAGCAGTTCTTC.

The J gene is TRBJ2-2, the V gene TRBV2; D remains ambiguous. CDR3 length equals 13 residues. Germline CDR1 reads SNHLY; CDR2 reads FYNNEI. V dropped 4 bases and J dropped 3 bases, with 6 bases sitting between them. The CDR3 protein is CASSVYDTGELFF. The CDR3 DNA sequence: TGTGCCAGCAGTGTTTATGACACCGGGGAGCTGTTTTTT.

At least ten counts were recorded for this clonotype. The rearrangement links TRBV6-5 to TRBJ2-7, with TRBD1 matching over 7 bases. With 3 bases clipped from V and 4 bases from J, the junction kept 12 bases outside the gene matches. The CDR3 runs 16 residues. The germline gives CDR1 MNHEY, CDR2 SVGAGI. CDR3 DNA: TGTGCCAGCAGTTATTCCCCACAGGGGTCAAGGTACGAGCAGTACTTC. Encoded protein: CASSYSPQGSRYEQYF.

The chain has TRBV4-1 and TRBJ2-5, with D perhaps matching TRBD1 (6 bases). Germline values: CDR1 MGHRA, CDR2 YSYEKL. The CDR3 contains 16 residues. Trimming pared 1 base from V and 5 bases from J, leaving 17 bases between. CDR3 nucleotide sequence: TGCGCCAGCAGCCAAGTTGGCGGCAGGGGTACGGAGACCCAGTACTTC. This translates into CASSQVGGRGTETQYF.